This TCR beta chain is from a study of T cell changes during pregnancy in multiple sclerosis. Produced via immunoSEQ multiplex PCR; TCRdb's table is partial and in-frame only. This repertoire shows tens of thousands of clones, roughly nine tenths found once; its top ten account for roughly 0.7%. This clone has a single count. V was shortened by 5 bases and J by 4 bases, with 9 bases between the two germline ends. Germline V CDR1 and CDR2: SGHAT, FQNNGV. CDR3 length: 13 amino acids. The sequenced sample was peripheral blood, obtained in the third trimester of pregnancy. V gene TRBV11-2 combines with J gene TRBJ1-3, with D maybe TRBD1 (5 bases). This sequence was found in a female donor in good health, enrolled as a control in a pregnancy study. CDR3 bases: TGTGCCAGCAGCCAGGGTTACGGAAACACCATATATTTT. The encoded protein is CASSQGYGNTIYF.